This T cell receptor (beta chain) was obtained from a study of T cell repertoires in cytomegalovirus infection. The germline V gene encodes CDR1 SGHDN and CDR2 FVKESK. CDR3 size: 16 residues. Trimming at V came to 0 bases and at J to 4 bases, leaving 6 bases not matched to a gene. Study results and limitations: Dominant in the ex vivo response were TCR beta clonotypes restricted by HLA-C and specific for CMV.

There are a few counts of this clonotype. Its antigen remains unknown. TCRdb analysed the reads with MiXCR anew, one entry per CDR3 protein. The data show nearly 650,000 distinct CDR3 sequences, roughly 26% seen once. This clonotype originated in a human donor in good health (CMV status not recorded). Some clones in this sample may be carry-over from other donors' samples. Sequencing was carried out using CD8+ T cells from PBMCs. The J gene is TRBJ1-2, the V gene TRBV14; 9 bases line up with TRBD1. CDR3 sequence reads: CASSQDPQGAGYGYTF. The CDR3 DNA sequence: TGTGCCAGCAGCCAAGATCCACAGGGGGCGGGCTATGGCTACACCTTC.